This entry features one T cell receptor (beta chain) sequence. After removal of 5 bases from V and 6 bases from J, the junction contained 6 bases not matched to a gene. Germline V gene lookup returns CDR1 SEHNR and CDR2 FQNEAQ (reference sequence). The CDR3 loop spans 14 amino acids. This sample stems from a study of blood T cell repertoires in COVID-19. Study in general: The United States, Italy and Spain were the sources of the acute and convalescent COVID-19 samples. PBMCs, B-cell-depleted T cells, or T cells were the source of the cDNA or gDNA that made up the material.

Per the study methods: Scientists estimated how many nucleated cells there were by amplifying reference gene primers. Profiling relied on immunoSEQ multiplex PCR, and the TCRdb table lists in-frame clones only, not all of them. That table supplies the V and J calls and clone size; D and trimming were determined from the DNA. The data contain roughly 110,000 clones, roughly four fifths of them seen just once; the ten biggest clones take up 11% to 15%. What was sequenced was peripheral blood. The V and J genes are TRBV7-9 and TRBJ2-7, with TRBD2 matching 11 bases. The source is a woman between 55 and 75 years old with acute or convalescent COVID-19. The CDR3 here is CASSTTSGSSEQYF. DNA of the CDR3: TGTGCCAGCAGCACAACTAGCGGGAGCTCCGAGCAGTACTTC.